This T cell receptor beta chain is drawn from a study of blood T cells in healthy people across ages. A sample-barcoded 5' primer and a J-beta primer mix were used in a second PCR of roughly 6 to 11 cycles. TCRdb reanalysed the 5' RACE reads using MiXCR and keeps one entry per CDR3 protein. The data hold 710,000 or so distinct CDR3 sequences, with 32% observed a single time. CDR3 size: 17 residues. Germline values: CDR1 SGHRS, CDR2 YFSETQ. Unmatched junction bases numbered 10, after V lost 4 bases and J lost 2 bases. The clonotype comes from a woman older than 75 in good health. The chain joins TRBV5-1 to TRBJ2-3; 10 bases fit TRBD2. The sequencing input was blood. The CDR3 region is CASSLSGLALTTDTQYF. DNA of the CDR3: TGCGCCAGCAGCCTTTCGGGACTAGCGTTAACCACAGATACGCAGTATTTT. The variable domain in full, completed from reference TRBV5-1 and TRBJ2-3, reads KAGVTQTPRYLIKTRGQQVTLSCSPISGHRSVSWYQQTPGQGLQFLFEYFSETQRNKGNFPGRFSGRQFSNSRSEMNVSTLELGDSALYLCASSLSGLALTTDTQYFGPGTRLTVL.